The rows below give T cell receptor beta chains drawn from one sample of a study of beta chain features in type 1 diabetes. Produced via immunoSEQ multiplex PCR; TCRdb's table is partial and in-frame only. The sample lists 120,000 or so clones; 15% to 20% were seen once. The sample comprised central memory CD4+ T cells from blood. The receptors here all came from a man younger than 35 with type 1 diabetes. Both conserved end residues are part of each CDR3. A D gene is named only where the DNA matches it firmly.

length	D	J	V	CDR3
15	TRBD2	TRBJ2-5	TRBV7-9	CASSPPSGLQETQYF
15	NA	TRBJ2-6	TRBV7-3	CASSLNAPGANVLTF
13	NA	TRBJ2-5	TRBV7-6	CASTGGKQETQYF
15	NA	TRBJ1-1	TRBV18	CASSLGSGLNTEAFF
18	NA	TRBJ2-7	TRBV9	CASSVAWEARRTRKKQYF
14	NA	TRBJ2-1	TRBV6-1	CASSRQSSYNEQFF
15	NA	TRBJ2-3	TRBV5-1	CASSLVLPPTDTQYF
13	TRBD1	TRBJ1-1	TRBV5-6	CASSPPDRAEAFF
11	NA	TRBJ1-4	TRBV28	CASSLGGKLFF
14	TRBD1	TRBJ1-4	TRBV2	CASKDGTGSEKLFF
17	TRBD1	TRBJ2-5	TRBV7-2	CASSLVATGAIQETQYF
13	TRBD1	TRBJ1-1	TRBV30	CAWARGLNTEAFF
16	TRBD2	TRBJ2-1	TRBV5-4	CASSFGGLAMGHEQFF
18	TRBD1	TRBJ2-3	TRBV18	CASSLSTRTGGPTHTQYF
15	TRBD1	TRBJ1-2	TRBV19	CASRSATGFHYGYTF
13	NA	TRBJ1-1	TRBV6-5	CASSYSGRFEAFF
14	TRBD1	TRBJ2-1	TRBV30	CAWYDRGGYNEQFF
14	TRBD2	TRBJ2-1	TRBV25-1	CASSRGGPYNEQFF
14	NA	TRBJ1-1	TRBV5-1	CASSPVTVNTEAFF
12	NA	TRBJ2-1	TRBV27	CASSRQDHEQFF
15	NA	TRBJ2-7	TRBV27	CASSPRDLSPYEQYF
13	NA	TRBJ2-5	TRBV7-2	CASSSTGQETQYF
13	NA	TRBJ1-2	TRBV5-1	CASSGQGNYGYTF
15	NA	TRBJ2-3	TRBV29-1	CSVEDRRTLTDTQYF
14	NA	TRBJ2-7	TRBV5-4	CASSFMVDGYEQYF
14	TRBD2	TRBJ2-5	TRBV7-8	CASRWASGGETQYF
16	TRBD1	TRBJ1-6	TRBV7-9	CASSFLTGGDNSPLHF
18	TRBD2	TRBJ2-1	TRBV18	CASSPPVASGRPYNEQFF
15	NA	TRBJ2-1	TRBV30	CAWSVGDLKVNEQFF
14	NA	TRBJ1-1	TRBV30	CAWSVLTYSTEAFF
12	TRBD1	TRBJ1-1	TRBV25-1	CASSEGTGRAFF
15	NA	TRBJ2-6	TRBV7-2	CASSLSSPGANVLTF
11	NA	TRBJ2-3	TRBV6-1	CASRFTDTQYF
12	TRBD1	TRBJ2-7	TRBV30	CAWKGTAYEQYF
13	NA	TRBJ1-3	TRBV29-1	CSVEPHTGNTIYF
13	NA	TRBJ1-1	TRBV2	CASNLNGGSEAFF
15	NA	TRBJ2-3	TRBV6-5	CASRTLQRHTDTQYF
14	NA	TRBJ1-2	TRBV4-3	CASSPDQGGIGYTF
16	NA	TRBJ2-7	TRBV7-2	CASSPQGLAASYEQYF
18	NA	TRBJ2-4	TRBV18	CASSPQGSYGLAKNIQYF
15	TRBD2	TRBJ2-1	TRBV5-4	CASSLLTSGLNEQFF
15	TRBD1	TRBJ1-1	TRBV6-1	CASSVTGTGKTEAFF
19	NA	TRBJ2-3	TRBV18	CASSPPLLLGAPRQDTQYF
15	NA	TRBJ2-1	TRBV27	CASSAWTENYNEQFF
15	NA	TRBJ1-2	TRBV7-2	CASSLVGGQYYGYTF
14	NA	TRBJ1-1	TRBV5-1	CASSLPWGNTEAFF
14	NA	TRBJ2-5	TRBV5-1	CASSLGRGQETQYF
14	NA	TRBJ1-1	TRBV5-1	CASSSSGTTFLAFF
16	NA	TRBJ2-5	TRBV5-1	CASSVGLTANMETQYF